Listed below are T cell receptor beta chains from one sample, sequenced in a study of OX40 agonist ivuxolimab in advanced cancers. Repertoires were generated with immunoSEQ multiplex PCR, while TCRdb's copy carries only in-frame clones and drops some. The sample includes about 69,000 clones, 90% seen only once; the top ten take about 10%. The source material was CD4+ or CD8+ T cells sorted from blood, sampled in a trial of the OX40 agonist ivuxolimab. Receptors were obtained from an adult with an advanced solid tumor such as melanoma, head and neck, liver or kidney cancer. Each CDR3 is given with its conserved first and last residue. D genes are given only for firm matches. Clone size is shown for a subset of rows, as once, few, many or a class of expanded clone.

j_gene	d_gene	v_gene	abundance	CDR3nt	CDR3aa
TRBJ2-3	NA	TRBV18	once	TGTGCCAGCTCACCACCCACTCTCGCGGCCACAGATACGCAGTATTTT	CASSPPTLAATDTQYF
TRBJ2-5	NA	TRBV4-2	NA	TGTGCCAGCAGCTTGGTTAACCGGGGGCGCGGTCAAGAGACCCAGTACTTC	CASSLVNRGRGQETQYF
TRBJ2-4	TRBD2	TRBV11-2	NA	TGTGCCAGCAGCCCCGGGACTATTTTAAGTCAAAACATTCAGTACTTC	CASSPGTILSQNIQYF
TRBJ2-3	NA	TRBV25-1	NA	TGTGCCAGCAGTGACAACAGTATTTATGATACGCAGTATTTT	CASSDNSIYDTQYF
TRBJ2-7	NA	TRBV7-9	few	TGTGCCAGCAGCTTCTCGGGGGTGTACGAGCAGTACTTC	CASSFSGVYEQYF
TRBJ1-1	NA	TRBV2	NA	TGTGCCAGCAGTGAAAGAGCGAGTCGTAACACTGAAGCTTTCTTT	CASSERASRNTEAFF
TRBJ2-1	NA	TRBV7-2	NA	TGTGCCAGCAGCTTAATTGTCTCCTACAATGAGCAGTTCTTC	CASSLIVSYNEQFF
TRBJ2-1	NA	TRBV19	NA	TGTGCCAGTAGTATAGACAGGAGCTCCTACAATGAGCAGTTCTTC	CASSIDRSSYNEQFF
TRBJ2-5	TRBD2	TRBV7-2	NA	TGTGCCAGCAGCCATAGCGGGAGGCCACAAGAGACCCAGTACTTC	CASSHSGRPQETQYF
TRBJ1-4	NA	TRBV7-9	once	TGTGCCAGCACCCCAGGCAGGGGAAATGAAAAACTGTTTTTT	CASTPGRGNEKLFF
TRBJ1-4	NA	TRBV7-9	NA	TGTGCCAGCAGCAAACGCAGGGATGTAGCTAATGAAAAACTGTTTTTT	CASSKRRDVANEKLFF
TRBJ2-1	NA	TRBV11-1	NA	TGTGCCAGCAGGGACCGCCGGCGGGACCTCGGGAATGAGCAGTTCTTC	CASRDRRRDLGNEQFF
TRBJ2-7	NA	TRBV6-5	NA	TGTGCCAGCAGCAACGGGCCCCGTAGCGAGCAGTACTTC	CASSNGPRSEQYF
TRBJ2-1	NA	TRBV18	NA	TGTGCCAGCTCATCCTGGCGGGAAGTCGATGAGCAGTTCTTC	CASSSWREVDEQFF
TRBJ1-1	TRBD1	TRBV11-3	NA	TGTGCCAGCAGCCCCAGACAGGGGTCGAACACTGAAGCTTTCTTT	CASSPRQGSNTEAFF
TRBJ1-5	NA	TRBV7-2	NA	TGTGCCAGCAGCTTCGGCAGGGCGGGGCAGCCCCAGCATTTT	CASSFGRAGQPQHF
TRBJ1-4	TRBD1	TRBV7-9	NA	TGTGCCAGCAGCGGAGGGGGCTCGACTAATGAAAAACTGTTTTTT	CASSGGGSTNEKLFF
TRBJ2-3	TRBD1	TRBV18	NA	TGTGCCAGCTCACCGGGACTCGGGACAGGAACAGATACGCAGTATTTT	CASSPGLGTGTDTQYF
TRBJ2-2	NA	TRBV4-1	NA	TGCGCCAGCGCCCGTGGCGGGGAGACCGGGGAGCTGTTTTTT	CASARGGETGELFF
TRBJ2-5	NA	TRBV10-1	NA	TGCGCCAGCAGTGAAGACCCCCTGGGGACCCAGTACTTC	CASSEDPLGTQYF
TRBJ1-2	NA	TRBV6-1	NA	TGTGCCAGCACCGACAGTTACTATGGCTACACCTTC	CASTDSYYGYTF
TRBJ2-4	TRBD2	TRBV11-2	NA	TGTGCCAGCAGCCCCCTCCGGGGGGGAGCTAACATTCAGTACTTC	CASSPLRGGANIQYF
TRBJ1-2	NA	TRBV4-2	NA	TGTGCCAGCAGCCAAGACAGGGGCGACGGCTACACCTTC	CASSQDRGDGYTF
TRBJ1-1	NA	TRBV18	NA	TGTGCCAGCTCACCAGCCACAGGGTTGAACACTGAAGCTTTCTTT	CASSPATGLNTEAFF
TRBJ2-1	NA	TRBV7-6	few	TGTGCCAGCAGCTTAGTCGGTGAGCAGTTCTTC	CASSLVGEQFF
TRBJ2-3	NA	TRBV6-4	NA	TGTGCCAGCAGTGAAGAAATCACAGATACGCAGTATTTT	CASSEEITDTQYF
TRBJ2-7	TRBD2	TRBV5-1	NA	TGCGCCAGCAGCTTGGGAACTAGCGGTCATACCTACGAGCAGTACTTC	CASSLGTSGHTYEQYF
TRBJ2-7	NA	TRBV30	NA	TGTGCCTGGAACCCGGGACTTTCCTACGAGCAGTACTTC	CAWNPGLSYEQYF
TRBJ2-5	NA	TRBV11-3	few	TGTGCCAGCAGCTTAGAAGGGTTGGAGACCCAGTACTTC	CASSLEGLETQYF
TRBJ2-7	NA	TRBV15	NA	TGTGCCACCAGCCCCCGCCACTCTTCCGGGGAGCAGTACTTC	CATSPRHSSGEQYF
TRBJ1-2	TRBD1	TRBV11-2	NA	TGTGCCAGCAGTTCGGACAGGGAGTCCGTCTATTCCTTC	CASSSDRESVYSF
TRBJ2-5	TRBD2	TRBV7-6	NA	TGTGCCAGCAGCTTATCCCCCCCGGGGGGGCCTCAAGAGACCCAGTACTTC	CASSLSPPGGPQETQYF
TRBJ2-3	NA	TRBV28	NA	TGTGCCAGCAGACCCGGGAGTTCGGGAAATACGCAGTATTTT	CASRPGSSGNTQYF
TRBJ2-1	NA	TRBV29-1	NA	TGCAGCGTGGGGCGGAGCTACAATGAGCAGTTCTTC	CSVGRSYNEQFF
TRBJ1-4	TRBD1	TRBV5-4	NA	TGTGCCAGCAGCTCGGGACAGTTCCTGGGGGAAAAACTGTTTTTT	CASSSGQFLGEKLFF
TRBJ2-6	NA	TRBV7-9	NA	TGTGCCAGCAACCGGCGGAACTCTGGGGCCAACGTCCTGACTTTC	CASNRRNSGANVLTF
TRBJ2-7	TRBD2	TRBV28	NA	TGTGCCAACAGTTTAAATAGCGGGACCGAGCAGTACTTC	CANSLNSGTEQYF
TRBJ2-1	TRBD2	TRBV2	NA	TGTGCCAGCAATATGGGACTAGCGGGAGGGTACAATGAGCAGTTCTTC	CASNMGLAGGYNEQFF
TRBJ2-6	NA	TRBV1	NA	TGCACCAGCAGGACGACAGAAATCTCCTCTGGGGCCAACGTCCTGACTTTC	CTSRTTEISSGANVLTF
TRBJ1-5	NA	TRBV5-6	NA	TGTGCCAGCAGCCGTAGGGATCAGCCCCAGCATTTT	CASSRRDQPQHF
TRBJ1-3	NA	TRBV18	NA	TGTGCCAGCTCACCGGGACGGAGTACCTCTGGAAACACCATATATTTT	CASSPGRSTSGNTIYF
TRBJ1-5	NA	TRBV6-5	NA	TGTGCCAGCAGTCTCAACAGAGGCGCTCAGCCCCAGCATTTT	CASSLNRGAQPQHF
TRBJ2-1	NA	TRBV18	NA	TGTGCCAGCTCACGATCCACTAAGGATGAGCAGTTCTTC	CASSRSTKDEQFF
TRBJ1-2	TRBD1	TRBV6-1	NA	TGTGCCAGCAGTGAAGCGACTGGACAGGGGGGCTACACCTTC	CASSEATGQGGYTF
TRBJ2-7	NA	TRBV28	NA	TGTGCCAGCACCTCTTTTGGGGGGCTATACGAGCAGTACTTC	CASTSFGGLYEQYF
TRBJ1-2	TRBD1	TRBV29-1	NA	TGCAGCGTTGACCGACAGGGTAGCTGGGGCTACACCTTC	CSVDRQGSWGYTF
TRBJ2-7	NA	TRBV7-9	NA	TGTGCCAGCAGCCAGTTTTGGGGGGCCTCCTACGAGCAGTACTTC	CASSQFWGASYEQYF
TRBJ1-5	NA	TRBV4-2	NA	TGTGCCAGCAGCCAAGAAACAGGGTTAAATCAGCCCCAGCATTTT	CASSQETGLNQPQHF
TRBJ2-2	TRBD2	TRBV11-3	once	TGTGCCAGCAGCGTCGGACTAGCGGGAGGGACCGGGGAGCTGTTTTTT	CASSVGLAGGTGELFF
TRBJ1-4	NA	TRBV6-6	NA	TGTGCCAGCAGGGGAGCATCGGGGGGAAATGAAAAACTGTTTTTT	CASRGASGGNEKLFF
TRBJ1-2	TRBD1	TRBV6-1	NA	TGTGCCAGCAGCAGACAGGGGATGGACTATGGCTACACCTTC	CASSRQGMDYGYTF
TRBJ1-2	NA	TRBV28	NA	TGTGCCAGCAATGTTCCTAGCTATGGCTACACCTTC	CASNVPSYGYTF
TRBJ1-5	NA	TRBV4-2	few	TGTGCCAGCAGCCAACTCAGCGGGGGGTATCAGCCCCAGCATTTT	CASSQLSGGYQPQHF
TRBJ1-5	TRBD1	TRBV28	NA	TGTGCCAGCACCGCAGGGGGAAACAATCAGCCCCAGCATTTT	CASTAGGNNQPQHF
TRBJ1-2	NA	TRBV27	NA	TGTGCCAGCAGTCCAGCCGGGGGCGCCTATGGCTACACCTTC	CASSPAGGAYGYTF